The 15 T cell receptor beta chains presented below share a single source sample, sequenced in a study of CD8+CD57+ T cells in acquired aplastic anemia. Genomic DNA, the template, was used for profiling of the TCR beta VDJ and CDR3. One entry per CDR3 protein results from TCRdb running MiXCR on the reads. The sample carries roughly 170,000 distinct CDR3 sequences, about three fifths recorded once. Material for sequencing was sorted CD4+, CD8+, or CD8+CD57+ T cells (not recorded which) from PBMCs. These receptors all come from a human donor in good health.

This clonotype was seen many times. The chain recombines TRBV14 with TRBJ2-1; TRBD2 is a possible D gene (6 bases). V was shortened by 3 bases and J by 2 bases, with 14 bases between the two germline ends. The CDR3 has 16 residues. The germline gives CDR1 SGHDN, CDR2 FVKESK. Written as DNA, the CDR3 is TGTGCCAGCAGCCAGGGCATGGGGAGGACCTACAATGAGCAGTTCTTC. Its protein product is CASSQGMGRTYNEQFF.

J is TRBJ1-6 and V is TRBV20-1; a weak D match, TRBD1 (5 bases). This CDR3 contains 15 residues. V was pared by 0 bases and J by 9 bases, with 15 bases between. The germline CDR1 and CDR2 sequences are DFQATT and SNEGSKA (reference sequence). The CDR3 DNA reads TGCAGTGCTAGAGACCCTGGTGGGGACGCTTCACCCCTCCACTTT. Protein: CSARDPGGDASPLHF.

This clonotype was counted ten times or more. The chain links TRBV5-1 to TRBJ2-7; D is undetermined. Trimming pared 2 bases from V and 4 bases from J, leaving 10 bases between. The CDR3 length is 13 residues. Germline V gene data show CDR1 as SGHRS and CDR2 as YFSETQ. CDR3 protein: CASSFTAGYEQYF. The CDR3 DNA sequence: TGCGCCAGCAGCTTTACCGCCGGATACGAGCAGTACTTC.

The genes are TRBV20-1 and TRBJ2-1; 11 positions agree with TRBD2. CDR1 is DFQATT, CDR2 SNEGSKA, per germline (reference sequence). V lost 1 base, J lost 6 bases, and 8 bases stayed unmatched. The CDR3 loop spans 16 amino acids. This CDR3 reads CSARVKTSGTRNEQFF. Here the CDR3 DNA reads TGCAGTGCTAGAGTGAAGACTAGCGGGACGCGCAATGAGCAGTTCTTC.

This clonotype appeared a few times. This chain connects TRBV15 to TRBJ1-5, with no clear D. V was clipped by 1 base and J by 6 bases, with 7 bases between them. CDR1 LNHNV and CDR2 YYDKDF come from the germline V gene (reference sequence). The CDR3 sequence is 13 residues long. The CDR3 protein is CATSRGPSQPQHF. The CDR3 region has the DNA TGTGCCACCAGCAGAGGACCCTCTCAGCCCCAGCATTTT.

The chain is built from TRBV29-1 and TRBJ2-7; TRBD1 matches at 7 bases. V was clipped by 4 bases and J by 3 bases; unmatched bases: 3. The length of the CDR3 is 12 residues. Germline V gene data show CDR1 as SQVTM and CDR2 as ANQGSEA. The CDR3 nucleotides read TGCAGCGTTGCATGGGACAGCTACGAGCAGTACTTC. Protein sequence: CSVAWDSYEQYF.

This clonotype was seen just once. The rearrangement links TRBV25-1 to TRBJ2-1; the match to TRBD1 covers 7 bases. V shed 8 bases and J 9 bases; nucleotides not matched to a gene: 13. The CDR3 runs 14 residues. Germline V gene lookup returns CDR1 MGHDK and CDR2 SYGVNS. This CDR3 reads CASGYRDSFSEQFF. CDR3 nucleotides: TGTGCCAGCGGTTACCGGGACAGTTTCAGTGAGCAGTTCTTC.

This clonotype was detected many times. This chain uses TRBV4-3 with TRBJ2-7; D perhaps matches TRBD2 (7 bases). The CDR3 sequence is 15 residues long. Germline CDR1 is LGHNA and CDR2 is YSLEER. Trimming removed 1 base at V and 2 bases at J, with 12 bases between. CDR3: CASSQGSGTTYEQYF. In nucleotides, the CDR3 is TGCGCCAGCAGCCAAGGAAGCGGGACAACCTACGAGCAGTACTTC.

This clonotype was detected a few times. The chain uses TRBV24-1 and TRBJ1-2, with TRBD1 matching over 8 bases. V was pared by 7 bases and J by 7 bases, with 10 bases of the junction left unmatched. CDR1 and CDR2 from the germline V gene are KGHDR and SFDVKD. CDR3 length: 14 amino acids. CDR3 region: CATSSPDRDSGYTF. The CDR3 nucleotides read TGTGCCACCAGCTCACCGGACAGGGACTCTGGCTACACCTTC.

J is TRBJ2-1 and V is TRBV2; 7 bases match TRBD1. This CDR3 region has 16 residues. Germline V gene lookup returns CDR1 SNHLY and CDR2 FYNNEI. Losses at the gene ends were 6 bases for V and 5 bases for J; bases not matched to a gene: 13. The CDR3 DNA sequence: TGTGCCAGCAGGAGGGGCTCGTCGACAGGGAACAATGAGCAGTTCTTC. This sequence encodes CASRRGSSTGNNEQFF.

The V gene is TRBV20-1, the J gene TRBJ1-4; D ambiguous. The length of the CDR3 is 15 residues. Trimming took 1 base from V and 3 from J, leaving 12 bases between them. Looked up from germline, CDR1 is DFQATT and CDR2 is SNEGSKA (reference sequence). The CDR3 loop is CSARGVWPANEKLFF. CDR3 nucleotide sequence: TGCAGTGCTAGAGGAGTATGGCCTGCTAATGAAAAACTGTTTTTT.

The rearrangement uses TRBV7-4 and TRBJ1-2; TRBD1 might be the D (5 bases). Germline V gene data show CDR1 as SGHVT and CDR2 as SQSDAQ. The CDR3 consists of 15 residues. The V and J ends lost 2 bases and 4 bases respectively, with 14 bases between them. The CDR3: CASSLYDSPLYGYTF. CDR3 coding DNA: TGTGCCAGCAGCTTATACGACAGTCCCCTCTATGGCTACACCTTC.

The chain combines TRBV7-9 with TRBJ2-7; D may be TRBD1 (5 bases). Germline V CDR1 and CDR2: SEHNR, FQNEAQ (reference sequence). Trimming removed 1 base at V and 2 bases at J, with 9 bases between. The CDR3 loop spans 14 amino acids. This chain's CDR3 is CASSLDGRAYEQYF. DNA for the CDR3: TGTGCCAGCAGCTTAGATGGCAGGGCCTACGAGCAGTACTTC.

This clonotype was recorded many times. V usage is TRBV20-1 and J usage is TRBJ1-2; D gene unclear. The CDR3 contains 14 residues. The V gene lost 0 bases and the J gene lost 0 bases, with 8 bases spanning the gap. Germline CDR1 reads DFQATT; CDR2 reads SNEGSKA (reference sequence). The CDR3 reads CSAREASTNYGYTF. In DNA form, the CDR3 reads TGCAGTGCTAGAGAGGCCTCCACTAACTATGGCTACACCTTC.

The rearrangement uses TRBV6-5 and TRBJ1-1; tentatively, D is TRBD1 (5 bases). Germline V gene sequence: CDR1 MNHEY, CDR2 SVGAGI. This CDR3 is 16 amino acids long. Trimming took off 6 bases at V and 2 bases at J, with 19 bases between the two ends. As DNA, the CDR3 is TGTGCCAGCAGCGACGGATTCTCTGGGGCCAACACTGAAGCTTTCTTT. Translating gives CASSDGFSGANTEAFF.